Listed below are T cell receptor beta chains from one sample, sequenced in a study of CD8 T cells in Susac syndrome. TCRdb ran MiXCR on the immunoSEQ multiplex PCR reads and lists one entry per CDR3 protein. The top ten clones hold more than 0.095% of a sample with roughly 130,000 distinct CDR3 sequences, more than 90% of them seen once. The sample consisted of CD4+ T cells from PBMCs. These receptor sequences come from a human donor in good health. CDR3s include the opening cysteine and the closing phenylalanine or tryptophan. Fields, in order: V gene, clone size, J gene, D gene, CDR3 protein, CDR3 DNA. A D gene is named only where the DNA matches it firmly. Clone size is given for some rows only: seen once, a few or many times, or a class if the clone is expanded.

V gene: TRBV30; clone size: NA; J gene: TRBJ2-5; D gene: NA; CDR3 protein: CAWSVQWGEQETQYF; CDR3 DNA: TGTGCCTGGAGTGTACAGTGGGGAGAGCAAGAGACCCAGTACTTC
V gene: TRBV2; clone size: NA; J gene: TRBJ1-2; D gene: TRBD1; CDR3 protein: CASSRDRLTNYGYTF; CDR3 DNA: TGTGCCAGCAGCAGGGACAGACTTACTAACTATGGCTACACCTTC
V gene: TRBV27; clone size: NA; J gene: TRBJ1-1; D gene: TRBD1; CDR3 protein: CASRQQGGHSEAFF; CDR3 DNA: TGTGCCAGCAGACAGCAGGGGGGGCACTCTGAAGCTTTCTTT
V gene: TRBV23-1; clone size: NA; J gene: TRBJ1-1; D gene: NA; CDR3 protein: CASWWGAFF; CDR3 DNA: TGCGCCAGCTGGTGGGGAGCTTTCTTT
V gene: TRBV6-5; clone size: NA; J gene: TRBJ2-2; D gene: NA; CDR3 protein: CASSYSKVWVGGELFF; CDR3 DNA: TGTGCCAGCAGTTACTCGAAAGTCTGGGTGGGGGGGGAGCTGTTTTTT
V gene: TRBV4-1; clone size: NA; J gene: TRBJ2-3; D gene: NA; CDR3 protein: CASSQDTGPALRYF; CDR3 DNA: TGCGCCAGCAGCCAAGACACAGGTCCCGCGCTCCGGTATTTT
V gene: TRBV20-1; clone size: NA; J gene: TRBJ1-2; D gene: TRBD1; CDR3 protein: CSAVTGTYGYTF; CDR3 DNA: TGCAGTGCTGTGACAGGGACCTATGGCTACACCTTC
V gene: TRBV20-1; clone size: NA; J gene: TRBJ2-2; D gene: NA; CDR3 protein: CSASVGRGNTGELFF; CDR3 DNA: TGCAGTGCTAGTGTCGGGAGAGGGAACACCGGGGAGCTGTTTTTT
V gene: TRBV7-9; clone size: NA; J gene: TRBJ2-7; D gene: NA; CDR3 protein: CASSLAGGGHEQYF; CDR3 DNA: TGTGCCAGCAGCTTAGCGGGTGGGGGCCACGAGCAGTACTTC
V gene: TRBV6-1; clone size: NA; J gene: TRBJ2-3; D gene: TRBD2; CDR3 protein: CASEAAGGPDTQYF; CDR3 DNA: TGTGCCAGCGAAGCGGCGGGAGGGCCAGATACGCAGTATTTT
V gene: TRBV3-1; clone size: NA; J gene: TRBJ2-7; D gene: NA; CDR3 protein: CASSQDGRAQYEQYF; CDR3 DNA: TGTGCCAGCAGCCAAGATGGGCGGGCCCAATACGAGCAGTACTTC
V gene: TRBV2; clone size: once; J gene: TRBJ1-5; D gene: TRBD1; CDR3 protein: CASRDRGSGPQHF; CDR3 DNA: TGTGCCAGCAGAGACAGGGGGTCGGGGCCCCAGCATTTT
V gene: TRBV29-1; clone size: NA; J gene: TRBJ2-1; D gene: NA; CDR3 protein: CSVDSGYNEQFF; CDR3 DNA: TGCAGCGTTGATTCGGGCTACAATGAGCAGTTCTTC
V gene: TRBV18; clone size: NA; J gene: TRBJ2-6; D gene: NA; CDR3 protein: CASSSDTTDGYSGANVLTF; CDR3 DNA: TGTGCCAGCTCATCGGACACGACAGACGGCTACTCTGGGGCCAACGTCCTGACTTTC
V gene: TRBV12-3/TRBV12-4; clone size: NA; J gene: TRBJ2-1; D gene: NA; CDR3 protein: CASSFERTYNEQFF; CDR3 DNA: TGTGCCAGCAGTTTTGAGAGGACCTACAATGAGCAGTTCTTC
V gene: TRBV6-4; clone size: once; J gene: TRBJ2-5; D gene: NA; CDR3 protein: CASSEGGDQETQYF; CDR3 DNA: TGTGCCAGCAGTGAAGGCGGGGACCAAGAGACCCAGTACTTC
V gene: TRBV19; clone size: NA; J gene: TRBJ2-7; D gene: NA; CDR3 protein: CASSILEGPYEQYF; CDR3 DNA: TGTGCCAGTAGTATTCTCGAGGGCCCCTACGAGCAGTACTTC
V gene: TRBV28; clone size: NA; J gene: TRBJ1-2; D gene: NA; CDR3 protein: CASSSQGSGYTF; CDR3 DNA: TGTGCCAGCAGTTCCCAGGGTAGTGGCTACACCTTC